The clone carrying this T cell receptor beta chain was observed once. Its matching antigen is unknown. These data belong to a study of T cell responses to AZD1222 COVID-19 vaccine. Points from the study as a whole: Close to half of spike-specific TCRs reportedly recognize unmutated variant regions. Only five or six individuals given AZD1222 were seropositive at baseline.

The assay was immunoSEQ multiplex PCR, and TCRdb's table has in-frame clones only and misses some. The data hold fewer than 65,000 clones, with roughly 90% observed a single time. Material: peripheral blood, obtained 28 days after the second AZD1222 dose. This TCR was recovered from an adult who received the AZD1222 COVID-19 vaccine.

In DNA form, the CDR3 reads TGTGCCAGCAGATCGGGACTAGCGGGAGGGCACAATGAGCAGTTCTTC. Translating gives CASRSGLAGGHNEQFF. The V call is TRBV27, the J call TRBJ2-1; 16 bases align to TRBD2. CDR1 is MNHEY and CDR2 is SMNVEV in the germline V gene (reference sequence). This CDR3 spans 16 amino acids. V gave up 6 bases and J gave up 5 bases; unmatched junction bases: 4.